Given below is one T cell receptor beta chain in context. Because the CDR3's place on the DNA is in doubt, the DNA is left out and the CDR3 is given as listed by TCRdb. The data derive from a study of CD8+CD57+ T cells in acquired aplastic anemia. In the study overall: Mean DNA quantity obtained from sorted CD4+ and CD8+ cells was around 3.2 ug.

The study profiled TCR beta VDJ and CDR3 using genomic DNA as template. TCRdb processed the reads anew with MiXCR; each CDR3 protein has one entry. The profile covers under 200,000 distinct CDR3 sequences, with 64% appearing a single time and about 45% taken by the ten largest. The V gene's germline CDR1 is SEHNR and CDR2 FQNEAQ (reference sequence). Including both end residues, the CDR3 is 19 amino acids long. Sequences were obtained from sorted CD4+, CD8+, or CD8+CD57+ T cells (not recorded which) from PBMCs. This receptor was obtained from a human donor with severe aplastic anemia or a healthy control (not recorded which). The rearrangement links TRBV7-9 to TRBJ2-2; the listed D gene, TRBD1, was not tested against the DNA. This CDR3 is CASSLGGHSYEQYFGELFF.